The clone carrying this T cell receptor beta chain has a count of ten or more. Antigen unknown. This CDR3 region has 14 residues. V was shortened by 0 bases and J by 3 bases, with 6 bases between the two germline ends. The V gene's germline CDR1 is SGHTA and CDR2 FQGNSA. 5'RACE template switching added a universal primer site and UMIs to TCR cDNA. TCRdb re-analysed the 5' RACE reads in MiXCR, keeping a single row per CDR3 protein. The sample yields 450,000 to 650,000 distinct CDR3 sequences, approximately 13% seen once. The entry originates in a study of T cells after yellow fever vaccination. Turning to the study itself: The authors prepared low-cell-number fractions using SMART-Seq v4 Ultra Low Input.

Study-wide results and caveats: Reappearance after the booster was seen for most primary-vaccination clones, at 95% to 96% CD4 and roughly 90% CD8. CD4 and CD8 compartments shared a small share of clonotypes, likely from convergent recombination.

The starting material was PBMCs, obtained on the day of the yellow fever booster vaccination. The chain couples TRBV7-2 to TRBJ2-1; no clear D. This clonotype originated in a young man who received the YFV17D yellow fever vaccine. The CDR3 DNA is TGTGCCAGCAGCTTAGCGGGTTACTACAATGAGCAGTTCTTC. This encodes CASSLAGYYNEQFF. Full variable domain (rest looked up from reference TRBV7-2 and TRBJ2-1): GAGVSQSPSNKVTEKGKDVELRCDPISGHTALYWYRQSLGQGLEFLIYFQGNSAPDKSGLPSDRFSAERTGGSVSTLTIQRTQQEDSAVYLCASSLAGYYNEQFFGPGTRLTVL.